This entry lists 11 T cell receptor beta chains sequenced from one sample in a study of CD8 T cells in ankylosing spondylitis. In TCRdb, the 5' RACE reads were re-called with MiXCR into one record per CDR3 protein. This table has fewer than 200,000 distinct CDR3 sequences, roughly 18% appearing once. The sequencing input was blood, either unsorted or a sorted T cell fraction (not recorded which). These receptor sequences come from a male donor aged 5 to 30 with ankylosing spondylitis or in good health (not recorded which).

The sample holds a few counts of this clonotype. This chain joins TRBV2 and TRBJ2-7; a possible D gene is TRBD2 (5 bases). The germline V gene has CDR1 SNHLY and CDR2 FYNNEI. V gave up 3 bases and J gave up 0 bases, with 9 bases separating them. This CDR3 is 14 amino acids long. CDR3 nucleotides: TGTGCCAGCAGTGACCCCGGGAACTCCTACGAGCAGTACGTC. Its translation is CASSDPGNSYEQYV.

This clonotype was picked up a small number of times. The rearrangement links TRBV5-1 to TRBJ2-7, with unresolved D. Trimming shortened V by 2 bases and J by 6 bases, and 12 bases separated the two germline ends. Germline values: CDR1 SGHRS, CDR2 YFSETQ. CDR3 length: 13 residues. The CDR3 reads CASSLYYAAEQYF. The CDR3 bases are TGCGCCAGCAGCTTATACTACGCAGCCGAGCAGTACTTC.

The chain uses TRBV29-1 and TRBJ2-7, with 7 bases lining up with TRBD2. CDR3 length: 14 amino acids. Trimming at V came to 1 base and at J to 4 bases, leaving 7 bases not matched to a gene. Germline values: CDR1 SQVTM, CDR2 ANQGSEA. This chain's CDR3 is CSVEGTGGGYEQYF. CDR3 DNA sequence: TGCAGCGTTGAAGGTACCGGGGGAGGGTACGAGCAGTACTTC.

This clonotype was detected ten times or more. J is TRBJ2-3 and V is TRBV5-1; no definite D call. The germline gives CDR1 SGHRS, CDR2 YFSETQ. Trimming stripped 2 bases from V and 3 bases from J, with 13 bases between. CDR3 length: 15 amino acids. Written as DNA, the CDR3 is TGCGCCAGCAGCTTACCAGGAACCAAGACAGATACGCAGTATTTT. Translated, it gives CASSLPGTKTDTQYF.

This clonotype has at least ten counts. The chain couples TRBV10-3 to TRBJ1-2, with no clear D. The ends were cut back, 3 bases at V and 2 bases at J, with 4 bases in the middle. Germline CDR1 reads ENHRY; CDR2 reads SYGVKD. The CDR3 is 12 amino acids. In DNA, the CDR3 is TGTGCCATCAGTGAACAGAACTATGGCTACACCTTC. Translation: CAISEQNYGYTF.

This clonotype was recorded at least ten times. The chain links TRBV25-1 to TRBJ2-7; the D gene could be TRBD1 or TRBD2 (5 bases each). Per germline, CDR1 MGHDK and CDR2 SYGVNS. The V end was cut by 5 bases, the J end by 3 bases, with 14 bases between. The CDR3 spans 14 residues. This CDR3 is CASSRGDTFYEQYF. CDR3 coding DNA: TGTGCCAGCAGTAGGGGAGATACATTCTACGAGCAGTACTTC.

This chain uses TRBV20-1 with TRBJ2-3; D is ambiguous. The germline gives CDR1 DFQATT, CDR2 SNEGSKA (reference sequence). This CDR3 is built from 15 residues. The V gene lost 5 bases and the J gene lost 1 base, with 16 bases spanning the gap. CDR3: CSAGSPSVGTDTQYF. CDR3 in DNA: TGCAGTGCTGGGTCTCCCTCGGTGGGCACAGATACGCAGTATTTT.

Many counts were recorded for this clonotype. The CDR3 spells CSSREINEKLFF. CDR3 nucleotides: TGCAGCTCCCGGGAGATTAATGAAAAACTGTTTTTT. The chain couples TRBV20-1 to TRBJ1-4, with D unresolved. This CDR3 has 12 residues. Germline CDR1 reads DFQATT; CDR2 reads SNEGSKA (reference sequence).

The CDR3 DNA reads TGTGCCAGTAGTCCCCGTCTGGACACTGAAGCTTTCTTT. Protein: CASSPRLDTEAFF. The chain uses TRBV19 and TRBJ1-1; D is unresolved. Trimming stripped 5 bases from V and 3 bases from J, with 10 bases between. Germline V gene sequence: CDR1 LNHDA, CDR2 SQIVND (reference sequence). The CDR3 has 13 amino acids.

In this sample, this clonotype turned up many times. This rearrangement joins TRBV20-1 to TRBJ2-2, with TRBD2 identical over 12 bases. With 2 bases clipped from V and 2 bases from J, the junction kept 9 bases outside the gene matches. Germline CDR1 is DFQATT and CDR2 is SNEGSKA (reference sequence). There are 18 residues in the CDR3. The CDR3 loop is CSARKGLAGPFNTGELFF. The CDR3, as DNA: TGCAGTGCTAGAAAAGGACTAGCGGGACCCTTTAACACCGGGGAGCTGTTTTTT.

This clonotype was counted ten times or more. V gene TRBV6-5 combines with J gene TRBJ2-5, with D possibly being TRBD2 (6 bases). Germline assignment: CDR1 MNHEY and CDR2 SVGAGI. CDR3 length equals 14 residues. V shed 5 bases and J shed 4 bases, with 14 bases lying between them. The CDR3 nucleotides are TGTGCCAGCAGTCCCGGAGGGTACCGAGAGACCCAGTACTTC. Its translation is CASSPGGYRETQYF.